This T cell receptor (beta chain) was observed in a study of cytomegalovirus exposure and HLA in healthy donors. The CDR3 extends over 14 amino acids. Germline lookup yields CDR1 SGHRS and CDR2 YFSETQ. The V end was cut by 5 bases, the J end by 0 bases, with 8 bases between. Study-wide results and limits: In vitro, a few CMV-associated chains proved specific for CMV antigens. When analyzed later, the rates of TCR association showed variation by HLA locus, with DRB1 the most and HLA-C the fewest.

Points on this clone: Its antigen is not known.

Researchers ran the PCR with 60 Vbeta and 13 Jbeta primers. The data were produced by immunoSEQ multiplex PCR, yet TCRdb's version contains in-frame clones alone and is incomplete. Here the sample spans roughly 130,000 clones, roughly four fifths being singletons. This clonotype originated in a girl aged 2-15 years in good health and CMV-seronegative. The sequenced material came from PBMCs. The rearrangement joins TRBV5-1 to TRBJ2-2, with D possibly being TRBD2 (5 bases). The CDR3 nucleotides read TGCGCCAGCAGGGACTCTTCGAACACCGGGGAGCTGTTTTTT. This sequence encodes CASRDSSNTGELFF.